A single sample gave rise to the 25 T cell receptor beta chains below, sequenced in a study of blood T cell repertoires in COVID-19. The data were produced by immunoSEQ multiplex PCR, yet TCRdb's version contains in-frame clones alone and is incomplete. The sample lists about 100,000 clones; 80% were seen once. The sample consisted of peripheral blood. Receptor source: a human donor in a cohort sampled during active COVID-19.

The CDR3 DNA follows: TGCGCCAGCAGCATTAAGGGACTAGCGGACTATACGGGCTCCTACAATGAGCAGTTCTTC. Translated: CASSIKGLADYTGSYNEQFF. The V and J genes are TRBV5-1 and TRBJ2-1, with 11 positions matching TRBD2. With V trimmed by 4 bases and J by 0 bases, 15 bases remained unmatched. This CDR3 has 20 amino acids. Germline lookup yields CDR1 SGHRS and CDR2 YFSETQ. The full variable domain, in which reference TRBV5-1 and TRBJ2-1 provide the parts outside the CDR3, is KAGVTQTPRYLIKTRGQQVTLSCSPISGHRSVSWYQQTPGQGLQFLFEYFSETQRNKGNFPGRFSGRQFSNSRSEMNVSTLELGDSALYLCASSIKGLADYTGSYNEQFFGPGTRLTVL.

The chain employs TRBV5-6 and TRBJ2-1, with D unclear. This CDR3 region has 11 residues. Germline CDR1 and CDR2: SGHDT and YYEEEE. Trimming left V 0 bases short and J 8 bases short, with 3 bases between. The CDR3 is CASSLAYEQFF. The DNA for the CDR3 is TGTGCCAGCAGCTTGGCCTATGAGCAGTTCTTC.

This chain links TRBV18 with TRBJ1-5; D is unclear. Germline lookup yields CDR1 KGHSH and CDR2 LQKENI. This CDR3 region has 13 residues. Trimming took 3 bases from V and 6 from J, leaving 9 bases between them. CDR3 residues: CASSPGRSQPQHF. DNA of the CDR3: TGTGCCAGCTCACCCGGGAGATCTCAGCCCCAGCATTTT.

The V call is TRBV24-1, the J call TRBJ2-7; TRBD1 agrees at 10 bases. From germline, CDR1 is KGHDR and CDR2 SFDVKD. The CDR3 is 14 residues long. The V and J ends lost 5 bases and 9 bases, in that order; junction bases with no gene match: 9. DNA of the CDR3: TGTGCCACCAGTGCCCCGGGACAGGGGACTGTGCAGTACTTC. Protein: CATSAPGQGTVQYF.

A few counts support this clone. This sequence joins TRBV5-6 and TRBJ1-1; 8 bases are a match to TRBD1. Germline loops: CDR1 SGHDT, CDR2 YYEEEE. V lost 2 bases, J lost 11 bases, and 14 bases stayed unmatched. This CDR3 contains 15 residues. CDR3 sequence (DNA): TGTGCCAGCAGCTTATTATTAGGGCAGGGGGCTCAGGCTTTCTTT. Amino acid sequence: CASSLLLGQGAQAFF.

This clone was counted a single time. The CDR3 protein is CASSFWGVNTEAFF. The CDR3 region has the DNA TGTGCCAGCAGTTTTTGGGGGGTGAACACTGAAGCTTTCTTT. The chain joins TRBV28 to TRBJ1-1; D possibly corresponds to TRBD1 (5 bases). Trimming removed 3 bases at V and 0 bases at J, with 8 bases between. The CDR3 consists of 14 residues. Germline V gene lookup returns CDR1 MDHEN and CDR2 SYDVKM.

V gene TRBV5-4 combines with J gene TRBJ2-3; TRBD2 aligns across 8 bases. Germline CDR1 SGHNT, CDR2 YYREEE (reference sequence). V was pared by 4 bases and J by 2 bases, with 9 bases of the junction left unmatched. The CDR3 length is 16 residues. In nucleotides, the CDR3 is TGTGCCAGCAGCCCTGGGACTAGTGGTTACACAGATACGCAGTATTTT. Its translation: CASSPGTSGYTDTQYF.

This clone has only one observation. V is TRBV7-7 and J is TRBJ2-5; D may be TRBD1 (6 bases). Trimming cost V 4 bases and J 1 base, with 7 bases left between them. The CDR3 has 13 amino acids. The germline gives CDR1 SSHAT, CDR2 FNYEAQ (reference sequence). CDR3 amino acids: CASSWGPQETQYF. For the CDR3, the DNA is TGTGCCAGCAGCTGGGGGCCCCAAGAGACCCAGTACTTC.

The chain is built from TRBV21-1 and TRBJ1-1; the tabulated D call, TRBD1, remains unverified against the DNA. TRBV21-1 is classified as a pseudogene. The CDR3 length is 13 residues. The CDR3 bases are TGTGCCAGCAGCGGCCGGGACAGGGGGCTAGCTTTCTTT. Residues: CASSGRDRGLAFF.

The chain has TRBV6-6 and TRBJ2-1; D gene ambiguous. V lost 6 bases, J lost 0 bases, and 6 bases lay in between. CDR3 size: 13 residues. From germline, CDR1 is MNHNY and CDR2 SVGAGI (reference sequence). This chain's CDR3 is CASSESSYNEQFF. CDR3 nucleotides: TGTGCCAGCAGCGAGAGCTCCTACAATGAGCAGTTCTTC.

The chain uses TRBV6-1 and TRBJ2-7; a weak D match, TRBD2 (5 bases). Germline CDR1 MNHNS, CDR2 SASEGT. CDR3 length equals 15 residues. V dropped 1 base and J dropped 0 bases, with 10 bases sitting between them. The CDR3, as DNA: TGTGCCAGCAGTGAAGACCAGGCGGGCTCCTACGAGCAGTACTTC. Its protein product is CASSEDQAGSYEQYF.

This chain connects TRBV7-6 to TRBJ2-5, with D maybe TRBD2 (5 bases). Germline lookup yields CDR1 SGHVS and CDR2 FNYEAQ. V shed 4 bases and J shed 8 bases, with 11 bases lying between them. This CDR3 has 12 residues. The chain's CDR3 is CASSSGRDTQYF. The CDR3 DNA sequence: TGTGCCAGCAGCTCCGGCCGGGATACCCAGTACTTC.

The V gene is TRBV3-1 (or the pseudogene TRBV3-2), the J gene TRBJ2-7; 10 bases agree with TRBD1. CDR3 length: 12 residues. Germline-derived CDR1 and CDR2 are LGHDT and YNNKEL (reference sequence). Losses at the gene ends were 4 bases for V and 13 bases for J; bases not matched to a gene: 7. This chain's CDR3 is CASSRTTGGQYF. The DNA for the CDR3 is TGTGCCAGCAGCCGGACGACAGGGGGCCAATACTTC.

The rearrangement uses TRBV5-1 and TRBJ2-5; TRBD1 aligns across 8 bases. The length of the CDR3 is 14 residues. Germline V CDR1 and CDR2: SGHRS, YFSETQ. V dropped 4 bases and J dropped 2; count of bases not matched to a gene: 4. This chain's CDR3 is CASSPQGDQETQYF. CDR3 DNA: TGCGCCAGCAGCCCACAGGGGGATCAAGAGACCCAGTACTTC. Full variable domain (outside the CDR3, taken from reference TRBV5-1 and TRBJ2-5): KAGVTQTPRYLIKTRGQQVTLSCSPISGHRSVSWYQQTPGQGLQFLFEYFSETQRNKGNFPGRFSGRQFSNSRSEMNVSTLELGDSALYLCASSPQGDQETQYFGPGTRLLVL.

The chain recombines TRBV5-4 with TRBJ2-7; TRBD1 might be the D (5 bases). The CDR3 has 12 residues. V was clipped by 5 bases and J by 4 bases, with 10 bases between them. The V gene's germline CDR1 is SGHNT and CDR2 YYREEE (reference sequence). CDR3 nucleotide sequence: TGTGCCAGCAGTTATGACAGATACGAGCAGTACTTC. Translating gives CASSYDRYEQYF.

This sequence joins TRBV28 and TRBJ1-2; D is perhaps TRBD1 (6 bases). CDR3 length equals 12 residues. Germline assignment: CDR1 MDHEN and CDR2 SYDVKM. Trimming removed 1 base at V and 8 bases at J, with 8 bases between. The CDR3: CASSLLQGGYTF. The CDR3 bases are TGTGCCAGCAGTTTATTACAGGGCGGCTACACCTTC.

There are a few counts of this clone. The J gene is TRBJ2-1, the V gene TRBV9, with 7 bases matching TRBD2. Per germline, CDR1 SGDLS and CDR2 YYNGEE. This CDR3 spans 16 amino acids. J was trimmed by 8 bases and V by 0 bases; bases with no gene match: 11. The DNA for the CDR3 is TGTGCCAGCAGCGTAGGTGTGGGAGGGTATAATTATGAGCAGTTCTTC. Encoded protein: CASSVGVGGYNYEQFF.

This sequence joins TRBV6-4 and TRBJ1-1; D is perhaps TRBD1 (5 bases). V lost 4 bases to trimming and J lost 5 bases, with 11 bases between them. The CDR3 spans 13 residues. Germline CDR1 reads MRHNA; CDR2 reads SNTAGT. The CDR3 sequence: CASSVVKGTEAFF. CDR3 nucleotide sequence: TGTGCCAGCAGTGTGGTGAAGGGGACTGAAGCTTTCTTT.

The genes are TRBV3-1 (or the pseudogene TRBV3-2) and TRBJ2-5; a weak D match, TRBD1 (6 bases). Trimming took off 3 bases at V and 5 bases at J, with 13 bases between the two ends. The germline CDR1 and CDR2 sequences are LGHDT and YNNKEL (reference sequence). The CDR3 length is 14 residues. The CDR3 protein is CASSQLKGVETQYF. CDR3 bases: TGTGCCAGCAGCCAGCTCAAGGGGGTGGAGACCCAGTACTTC.

The chain uses TRBV7-8 and TRBJ1-3, with no clear D. V was cut by 5 bases and J by 4 bases, with 12 bases left in between. The V gene's germline CDR1 is SGHVS and CDR2 FQNEAQ. This CDR3 region has 14 residues. CDR3 DNA sequence: TGTGCCAGCAGCCTCGGCCACAGAGGAAACACCATATATTTT. Protein: CASSLGHRGNTIYF.

This clone was seen a single time. The chain uses TRBV30 and TRBJ1-5; D unresolved. V lost 0 bases to trimming and J lost 6 bases, with 6 bases between them. Germline V gene lookup returns CDR1 GTSNPN and CDR2 SVGIG (reference sequence). The CDR3 is 12 amino acids. The CDR3 coding sequence is TGTGCCTGGAGTGTACCCGGTCAGCCCCAGCATTTT. Translating gives CAWSVPGQPQHF.

This chain connects TRBV2 to TRBJ1-4; 7 nucleotides match TRBD1. Germline V gene sequence: CDR1 SNHLY, CDR2 FYNNEI. The CDR3 runs 15 residues. J gave up 8 bases and V 5 bases, and 11 bases lay outside the gene matches. Here the CDR3 DNA reads TGTGCCAGCAGTAGAGAGACAGGGCTTGGGGAAAAACTGTTTTTT. Translated, it gives CASSRETGLGEKLFF.

The CDR3 nucleotides are TGTGCCAGCGCAACCTATGGAGGGGATACGCAGTATTTT. It encodes CASATYGGDTQYF. V gene TRBV18 combines with J gene TRBJ2-3, with a tentative D call TRBD2 (6 bases). The germline gives CDR1 KGHSH, CDR2 LQKENI. This CDR3 is 13 amino acids long. Trimming pared 8 bases from V and 6 bases from J, leaving 15 bases between.

The chain has TRBV18 and TRBJ2-7; D possibly corresponds to TRBD1 (5 bases). CDR3 length: 15 residues. CDR1 KGHSH and CDR2 LQKENI come from the germline V gene. The ends were cut back, 3 bases at V and 4 bases at J, with 16 bases in the middle. CDR3 loop: CASSPNTGAGYEQYF. In nucleotides, the CDR3 is TGTGCCAGCTCACCGAACACAGGTGCTGGGTACGAGCAGTACTTC.

V gene TRBV27 combines with J gene TRBJ2-3, with TRBD1 as a possible D gene (5 bases). CDR3 length equals 13 residues. The germline V and J ends were trimmed by 6 bases and 5 bases, with 12 bases remaining between them. CDR1 is MNHEY, CDR2 SMNVEV, per germline (reference sequence). The chain's CDR3 is CASSWTSRDTQYF. CDR3 nucleotides: TGTGCCAGCAGCTGGACATCGAGAGATACGCAGTATTTT.